The source of this T cell receptor beta chain is a study of T cells in Graves' hyperthyroidism and ophthalmopathy (dated by TCRdb to between 2018 and 2021). As for the study more broadly: Peripheral blood samples were taken at initial diagnosis, before any treatment was given. After blood sampling, hyperthyroidism patients were treated with methimazole at a starting dose of 30 mg daily, and ophthalmopathy patients were treated with high-dose intravenous methylprednisolone. TCR Vbeta CDR3 sequencing of 135 peripheral blood samples (more than 40 ophthalmopathy, 75 hyperthyroidism and around 17 progressor patients) is reported in the paper. The roughly 91 discovery patients were randomly divided into training and test sets at a 7:3 ratio. Prospective prediction of ophthalmopathy was tested in an independent validation cohort consisting of roughly 20 hyperthyroidism patients and 15 or so patients who later progressed to ophthalmopathy. TCR V-J signatures able to tell the groups apart were searched for in a discovery cohort of about a hundred patients, of whom roughly 42 had Graves' ophthalmopathy and roughly 59 had stable Graves' hyperthyroidism. In addition, the study compared T-cell repertoires in thyroid tissue and in blood from over 5 Graves' hyperthyroidism patients. The full study reports these points: Sample size was not statistically predetermined, and investigators were not blinded to group allocation. Most expanded thyroid clonotypes (frequency above 0.001) were also found in blood, which suggests that blood repertoires may mirror thyroid immune responses. A model built on a 13 V-J signature distinguished ophthalmopathy from stable hyperthyroidism, reaching 85% to 90% sensitivity and 81% to 83% specificity in cross-validation and 80%/75% in testing. In validation, progression to ophthalmopathy was predicted by the model with 70.59% sensitivity and roughly 76% specificity, a median of approximately 6.5 months before onset.

Amplification of TCR beta CDR3 regions was carried out from RNA transcripts. The first round of RT-PCR for the TCR CDR3 was performed with the HTBI primer set and the Qiagen OneStep RT-PCR kit. Libraries were constructed in a second round of multiplex PCR, after which size selection and purification were carried out. The libraries were sequenced on an Illumina HiSeq2000 using paired-end 100 bp reads. The authors processed their data as follows. SOAPnuke was used to process the raw data, removing reads that contained adapters or uncalled bases, had a mean Phred below 15, or lacked an exact match to the constant primer or identifier. COPE v1.2.5 was used to merge high-quality paired reads, and clonotypes were defined as unique nucleotide sequences. Clonotypes were aligned to IMGT TRBV, TRBD and TRBJ reference segments using MiTCR v1.1. Only V-J combinations with frequency above 0.0001, covering roughly 99% of repertoires, were analysed. The TCS score was defined as F50 (clonal expansion) divided by E x V (chaos), with BLOSUM62-based TCRdist calculated between CDR3 peptides within each V-J. Welch's t-statistics and random forest reduced some 510 V-J features to about 12, which were used in a naive Bayes classifier (R e1071). TCRdb passed the public sequencing reads through fastp at Q25 and MiXCR, retaining productive beta sequences. For every CDR3 protein sequence, its rows merge into one entry that carries the most common genes and DNA. TCRdb, not the original authors, processed these V and J calls. Recorded for this sample are over 700,000 distinct CDR3 sequences; about 19% of them occurred a single time. The ten largest make up over 15% of the sample.

Hyperthyroidism patients were aged 18 to 65 years and newly diagnosed, with disease duration of less than 2 months. Exclusion was applied to patients with uncontrolled infections, other autoimmune diseases, pregnancy or lactation. Diagnoses were established on the basis of clinical symptoms, serum thyroxine and TRAb, thyroid ultrasound, and orbital computed tomography. Blood from progressor patients was drawn when they were first diagnosed with hyperthyroidism, before any ophthalmopathy symptoms appeared. PBMCs were separated from approximately 9.9 ml of fresh peripheral blood using Ficoll-Paque density gradient centrifugation. Progressor patients were initially diagnosed with Graves' hyperthyroidism and developed ophthalmopathy during follow-up. Trizol reagent was used to extract total RNA, and RNA quality was then checked on an Agilent 2100 Bioanalyzer. Comment on this clonotype: Its antigen target is currently unknown. No base quality information exists; no much larger clone differs at one position.

Per the germline V gene (reference sequence), LNHDA is the CDR1 and SQIVND is the CDR2. Between the V and J ends, shortened by 5 bases and 4 bases respectively, the junction contains 17 bases. The CDR3, from cysteine to phenylalanine, totals 16 residues. Only CDR3 DNA is held: 48 bases, read in frame from base 1. The chain links TRBV19 with TRBJ1-4; the D gene is possibly TRBD1, with 6 bases matching. The source of this sequence is a woman aged 45-60 years with Graves' hyperthyroidism that later progressed to Graves' ophthalmopathy. Sequencing input: blood. For the CDR3, the sequence is CASSGTYRAGNEKLFF. The bases read TGTGCCAGTAGTGGCACCTACAGGGCCGGTAATGAAAAACTGTTTTTT.